Each of the 8 T cell receptor beta chains below was sequenced from the same sample in a study of breast tumors, draining lymph nodes, adjacent tissues. Samples came from axillary lymph nodes draining the breast cancer. One entry per CDR3 protein, called by TCRdb with MiXCR from the multiplex PCR reads. The profile shows about 140,000 distinct CDR3 sequences, roughly 33% of them singletons. The specimen sequenced was axillary lymph node tissue. These receptors came from a female donor with breast cancer. Some clones in this sample may be carry-over from other donors' samples.

This clonotype was counted many times. This chain connects TRBV3-1 to TRBJ2-2; D is perhaps TRBD1 (7 bases). Trimming took off 9 bases at V and 0 bases at J, with 11 bases between the two ends. CDR3 length: 14 amino acids. Looked up from germline, CDR1 is LGHDT and CDR2 is YNNKEL (reference sequence). CDR3 sequence (DNA): TGTGCCAGTTCCAGGGGGGCGAACACCGGGGAGCTGTTTTTT. Amino acids: CASSRGANTGELFF.

This clonotype has ten or more counts. The genes are TRBV2 and TRBJ2-2; 7 bases are a match to TRBD1. With 2 bases clipped from V and 1 base from J, the junction kept 1 base outside the gene matches. There are 15 residues in the CDR3. CDR1 is SNHLY, CDR2 FYNNEI, per germline. CDR3 amino acids: CASSERQGNTGELFF. CDR3 sequence (DNA): TGTGCCAGCAGTGAACGACAGGGGAACACCGGGGAGCTGTTTTTT.

The sample holds many counts of this clonotype. The chain combines TRBV18 with TRBJ2-3, with no clear D. V dropped 3 bases and J dropped 0 bases, with 7 bases sitting between them. The CDR3 has 14 residues. The V gene's germline CDR1 is KGHSH and CDR2 LQKENI. CDR3 coding DNA: TGTGCCAGCTCACCGATGGACAGCACAGATACGCAGTATTTT. Translated, it gives CASSPMDSTDTQYF.

This clonotype came up many times. CDR3 DNA: TGTGCCAGTAACCCAGGGATAGACTATGGCTACACCTTC. Amino acids: CASNPGIDYGYTF. This chain connects TRBV19 to TRBJ1-2; a possible D gene is TRBD1 (5 bases). Per the germline V gene, CDR1 is LNHDA and CDR2 is SQIVND (reference sequence). The CDR3 has 13 amino acids. V lost 7 bases and J lost 3, with 12 bases in between.

The sample holds one count of this clonotype. CDR3 nucleotides: TGTGCCAGCAGTTACGGGGGTTCCCTGAACACTGAAGCTTTCTTT. It translates to CASSYGGSLNTEAFF. The chain couples TRBV6-5 to TRBJ1-1, with a weak D call TRBD1 (5 bases). V dropped 2 bases and J dropped 0 bases, with 10 bases sitting between them. CDR3 length equals 15 residues. Germline lookup yields CDR1 MNHEY and CDR2 SVGAGI.

This clonotype was seen ten or more times. The chain joins TRBV7-2 to TRBJ1-3; the D gene is possibly TRBD1 (6 bases). V was cut by 2 bases and J by 3 bases, with 17 bases left in between. CDR1 and CDR2 from the germline V gene are SGHTA and FQGNSA. The CDR3 loop spans 17 amino acids. The CDR3 loop reads CASSLTGPGAFGNTIYF. DNA of the CDR3: TGTGCCAGCAGCTTAACGGGACCGGGGGCATTTGGAAACACCATATATTTT.

This clonotype was counted many times. The chain carries TRBV18 and TRBJ1-5; D gene unclear. With 3 bases removed from V and 6 bases from J, the gap between germline ends came to 18 bases. Germline CDR1 KGHSH, CDR2 LQKENI. The CDR3 extends over 16 amino acids. CDR3 coding DNA: TGTGCCAGCTCACCGGGTAGATCCGGTCTCATTCAGCCCCAGCATTTT. This sequence encodes CASSPGRSGLIQPQHF.

About this clonotype itself: An end of the junction does not agree with germline; a read error may underlie this. J is TRBJ2-7 and V is TRBV7-9; D gene ambiguous. Germline lookup yields CDR1 SEHNR and CDR2 FQNEAQ (reference sequence). The CDR3 runs 12 residues. This chain's CDR3 is CASGSEGYQQYF. CDR3 DNA sequence: TGTGCCAGCGGCTCCGAAGGGTACCAGCAATACTTC.